This entry lists 27 T cell receptor beta chains sequenced from one sample in a study of T cell responses to AZD1222 COVID-19 vaccine. This table comes from immunoSEQ multiplex PCR, and its TCRdb copy is limited to in-frame clones, with some not included. Of around 83,000 clones listed, about nine tenths are singletons. Source: peripheral blood, taken 28 days after the second AZD1222 dose. The receptors were sampled from an adult who received the AZD1222 COVID-19 vaccine.

V is TRBV28 and J is TRBJ2-7; 7 bases map to TRBD1. The trim removed 5 bases at V and 4 bases at J, leaving 2 bases unmatched. This CDR3 comprises 12 residues. Germline lookup yields CDR1 MDHEN and CDR2 SYDVKM. Here the CDR3 DNA reads TGTGCCAGCAGTGGACAGGTATACGAGCAGTACTTC. It translates to CASSGQVYEQYF.

This sequence joins TRBV2 and TRBJ1-6; unclear D gene. Trimming took off 5 bases at V and 5 bases at J, with 10 bases between the two ends. Germline assignment: CDR1 SNHLY and CDR2 FYNNEI. The CDR3 consists of 14 residues. CDR3 in amino acids: CASSLQRDNSPLHF. CDR3 bases: TGTGCCAGCAGTCTCCAGCGAGATAATTCACCCCTCCACTTT.

The chain couples TRBV21-1 to TRBJ1-5; no DNA check was done on the table's D call, TRBD1. TRBV21-1 is tagged as a pseudogene. The CDR3 contains 13 residues. The DNA for the CDR3 is TGTGCCAGCAGCAAGCAAGGGGGAGCGCCCCAGCATTTT. This translates into CASSKQGGAPQHF.

This clone was recorded only once. An end of the junction does not agree with germline; a read error may underlie this. The CDR3 protein is CASSPPGRSRQPQHF. The CDR3 DNA is TGTGCTAGCAGCCCTCCGGGGAGGTCAAGGCAGCCCCAGCATTTT. The genes are TRBV7-7 and TRBJ1-5; no clear D. The CDR3 has 15 amino acids. CDR1 and CDR2 (germline): SSHAT, FNYEAQ (reference sequence).

V gene TRBV6-2 or TRBV6-3 combines with J gene TRBJ1-2; 7 nucleotides line up with TRBD1. Germline V gives CDR1 MNHEY, CDR2 SVGEGT. The CDR3 length is 14 residues. V dropped 5 bases and J dropped 10; count of bases not matched to a gene: 13. In DNA form, the CDR3 reads TGTGCCAGCAGTCAAGCCGGGACAGCTCCCTACTACACCTTC. This sequence encodes CASSQAGTAPYYTF.

This clone is a singleton in its sample. This chain joins TRBV5-6 and TRBJ1-5; possibly TRBD1 for D (5 bases). Deletions cut 2 bases from V and 3 bases from J, with 9 bases between. There are 14 residues in the CDR3. CDR1 and CDR2 from the germline V gene are SGHDT and YYEEEE. In DNA form, the CDR3 reads TGTGCCAGCAGCTTTCAGGGAAACAATCAGCCCCAGCATTTT. Amino acid sequence: CASSFQGNNQPQHF.

This clone occurred once. The V call is TRBV2, the J call TRBJ1-2, with TRBD1 as a possible D gene (5 bases). The CDR3 is made up of 14 amino acids. Germline assignment: CDR1 SNHLY and CDR2 FYNNEI. The ends were cut back, 2 bases at V and 7 bases at J, with 14 bases in the middle. Here the CDR3 reads CASSEYQGRSGYTF. CDR3 DNA: TGTGCCAGCAGTGAATATCAGGGACGAAGTGGCTACACCTTC.

The chain links TRBV25-1 to TRBJ2-2; D assignment may be TRBD1 or TRBD2 (5 bases each). From germline, CDR1 is MGHDK and CDR2 SYGVNS. Trimming left V 5 bases short and J 2 bases short, with 15 bases between. This CDR3 comprises 16 residues. As DNA, the CDR3 is TGTGCCAGCAGTTCAAAAACGAGGGGTAACACCGGGGAGCTGTTTTTT. It specifies CASSSKTRGNTGELFF.

The V and J genes are TRBV30 and TRBJ1-3; 9 bases are a match to TRBD1. Per the germline V gene, CDR1 is GTSNPN and CDR2 is SVGIG (reference sequence). J lost 2 bases, V lost 4 bases, and 18 bases had no gene match. CDR3 size: 19 residues. CDR3 residues: CAWIRAGTGIVQPGNTIYF. The CDR3 DNA reads TGTGCCTGGATTCGAGCCGGGACAGGGATAGTTCAGCCTGGAAACACCATATATTTT.

The J gene is TRBJ1-5, the V gene TRBV6-5; the D gene is possibly TRBD1 (6 bases). V lost 6 bases, J lost 1 base, and 13 bases lay in between. The CDR3 is 15 amino acids. The germline gives CDR1 MNHEY, CDR2 SVGAGI. Written as DNA, the CDR3 is TGTGCCAGCAGGCGGGACATCGAAAGCAATCAGCCCCAGCATTTT. This encodes CASRRDIESNQPQHF.

V usage is TRBV7-9 and J usage is TRBJ1-6; D may be TRBD1 (5 bases). Germline CDR1 reads SEHNR; CDR2 reads FQNEAQ (reference sequence). Trimming cost V 5 bases and J 14 bases, with 19 bases left between them. The CDR3 runs to 14 residues. CDR3 loop: CASSPPGGASALHF. As DNA, the CDR3 is TGTGCCAGCAGCCCCCCCGGGGGAGCATCCGCCCTCCACTTT.

This clone was observed a single time. J is TRBJ2-6 and V is TRBV12-5; D ambiguous. V was clipped by 5 bases and J by 1 base, with 3 bases between them. Germline loops: CDR1 LGHNT, CDR2 FRNRAP. The CDR3 has 13 amino acids. This CDR3 is CASGASGANVLTF. CDR3 DNA: TGTGCTAGTGGTGCGTCTGGGGCCAACGTCCTGACTTTC.

The chain has TRBV27 and TRBJ1-5; a weak D match, TRBD1 (6 bases). The V end was cut by 3 bases, the J end by 2 bases, with 8 bases between. This CDR3 contains 14 residues. From germline, CDR1 is MNHEY and CDR2 SMNVEV (reference sequence). The CDR3 DNA is TGTGCCAGCAGTTTTAGGACAGGCAATCAGCCCCAGCATTTT. Translation gives CASSFRTGNQPQHF.

V usage is TRBV19 and J usage is TRBJ1-5, with unresolved D. Trimming removed 4 bases at V and 2 bases at J, with 6 bases between. Germline-derived CDR1 and CDR2 are LNHDA and SQIVND (reference sequence). CDR3 length: 13 amino acids. The CDR3 DNA reads as TGTGCCAGTAGTAAGGAGGGCAATCAGCCCCAGCATTTT. Protein: CASSKEGNQPQHF.

This sequence joins TRBV18 and TRBJ2-5; 14 bases are a match to TRBD2. The germline CDR1 and CDR2 sequences are KGHSH and LQKENI. V was pared by 3 bases and J by 5 bases, with 2 bases of the junction left unmatched. This CDR3 is 15 amino acids long. CDR3 sequence (DNA): TGTGCCAGCTCACCGGGGACTAGCGGGGGTGAGACCCAGTACTTC. Amino acid sequence: CASSPGTSGGETQYF.

The chain recombines TRBV11-2 with TRBJ2-5; D not certain. The CDR3 runs 15 residues. V was clipped by 1 base and J by 2 bases, with 11 bases between them. The germline V gene encodes CDR1 SGHAT and CDR2 FQNNGV. In nucleotides, the CDR3 is TGTGCCAGCAGCTTAGGCCGTTCAGAGCAAGAGACCCAGTACTTC. As protein: CASSLGRSEQETQYF.

The V call is TRBV5-6, the J call TRBJ1-5, with 7 bases that match TRBD1. Germline loops: CDR1 SGHDT, CDR2 YYEEEE. The CDR3 is made up of 15 amino acids. Trimming took 3 bases from V and 2 from J; bases not matched to a gene: 5. CDR3 sequence reads: CASSSTGVGNQPQHF. As DNA, the CDR3 is TGTGCCAGCAGCTCAACAGGGGTCGGCAATCAGCCCCAGCATTTT.

V and J are TRBV11-2 and TRBJ2-7; TRBD1 matches 10 bases. CDR1 and CDR2 from the germline V gene are SGHAT and FQNNGV. Losses at the gene ends were 7 bases for V and 4 bases for J; bases not matched to a gene: 10. The CDR3 consists of 15 residues. CDR3 in amino acids: CASTSFDRGLYEQYF. The CDR3 DNA reads TGTGCCAGCACCAGCTTCGACAGGGGGCTGTACGAGCAGTACTTC.

The gene calls are TRBV5-6 and TRBJ2-7, with a tentative D call TRBD1 (6 bases). This CDR3 is 14 amino acids long. The V gene's germline CDR1 is SGHDT and CDR2 YYEEEE. V lost 0 bases to trimming and J lost 4 bases, with 11 bases between them. CDR3 loop: CASSLDRVGYEQYF. The CDR3 DNA sequence: TGTGCCAGCAGCTTGGACAGGGTTGGTTACGAGCAGTACTTC. The complete variable domain, with remaining parts taken from reference TRBV5-6 and TRBJ2-7, reads DAGVTQSPTHLIKTRGQQVTLRCSPKSGHDTVSWYQQALGQGPQFIFQYYEEEERQRGNFPDRFSGHQFPNYSSELNVNALLLGDSALYLCASSLDRVGYEQYFGPGTRLTVT.

The chain recombines TRBV6-5 with TRBJ2-2; TRBD1 matches at 10 bases. The germline gives CDR1 MNHEY, CDR2 SVGAGI. J was trimmed by 3 bases and V by 4 bases; bases with no gene match: 2. The CDR3 has 15 residues. CDR3 amino acids: CASSSGTGDTGELFF. In nucleotides, the CDR3 is TGTGCCAGCAGTTCCGGGACAGGGGACACCGGGGAGCTGTTTTTT.

The rearrangement uses TRBV30 and TRBJ1-4, with D maybe TRBD1 (5 bases). The V end lost 1 base, the J end lost 8 bases, and 11 bases lay between the germline ends. The germline CDR1 and CDR2 sequences are GTSNPN and SVGIG (reference sequence). This CDR3 is 13 amino acids long. The CDR3 reads CAWSGGLSEKLFF. In DNA form, the CDR3 reads TGTGCCTGGAGTGGGGGACTGTCCGAAAAACTGTTTTTT.

This clone has more than one count but fewer than ten. The CDR3 sequence: CASTPLGAEADTQYF. The CDR3 region has the DNA TGTGCCAGCACCCCGTTGGGGGCCGAGGCAGATACGCAGTATTTT. The chain links TRBV9 to TRBJ2-3, with a tentative D call TRBD1 (6 bases). Trimming shortened V by 6 bases and J by 4 bases, and 18 bases separated the two germline ends. The CDR3 extends over 15 amino acids. Germline CDR1 SGDLS, CDR2 YYNGEE.

The chain has TRBV6-4 and TRBJ2-1, with a possible D match to TRBD2 (6 bases). The germline CDR1 and CDR2 sequences are MRHNA and SNTAGT. Deletions cut 5 bases from V and 9 bases from J, with 14 bases between. The CDR3 is made up of 13 amino acids. For the CDR3, the DNA is TGTGCCAGCAGTTTCGAGGGGCGGGGTGAGCAGTTCTTC. It translates to CASSFEGRGEQFF.

The chain has TRBV7-8 and TRBJ2-1; 13 bases align to TRBD2. The CDR3 loop spans 18 amino acids. Germline V gene data show CDR1 as SGHVS and CDR2 as FQNEAQ. J gave up 0 bases and V 1 base, and 3 bases lay outside the gene matches. The CDR3, as DNA: TGTGCCAGCAGCTTAGGACTAGCGGGGGGAAGCTCCTACAATGAGCAGTTCTTC. Residues: CASSLGLAGGSSYNEQFF.

The rearrangement uses TRBV5-4 and TRBJ2-5; TRBD2 matches at 10 bases. In germline, CDR1 is SGHNT, CDR2 YYREEE (reference sequence). The V segment lost 5 bases and the J segment 0 bases; nucleotides outside the gene matches: 7. There are 16 residues in the CDR3. The CDR3 DNA is TGTGCCAGCAGGGGCAAGCGGGGGGGACACCAAGAGACCCAGTACTTC. Translating it yields CASRGKRGGHQETQYF.

V gene TRBV5-1 combines with J gene TRBJ1-6; 8 bases map to TRBD1. V gave up 4 bases and J gave up 4 bases; unmatched junction bases: 4. From germline, CDR1 is SGHRS and CDR2 YFSETQ. The CDR3 is made up of 15 amino acids. CDR3 DNA: TGCGCCAGCAGCGACAGGGGTATTTATAATTCACCCCTCCACTTT. Protein product: CASSDRGIYNSPLHF.

CDR3 DNA sequence: TGTGCCAGCAGTTTATCGACAGGGGGCATTTCACCCCTCCACTTT. Its translation: CASSLSTGGISPLHF. This chain joins TRBV27 and TRBJ1-6; 10 nucleotides agree with TRBD1. The CDR3 totals 15 residues. The V and J ends lost 0 bases and 9 bases, in that order; junction bases with no gene match: 2. Per germline, CDR1 MNHEY and CDR2 SMNVEV (reference sequence).